The entry that follows covers one TCR beta chain sequence. The clone's antigen remains unknown. No qualities accompany the bases; no much larger clone lies one base away. These data come from a study of cytomegalovirus exposure and HLA in healthy donors (dated by TCRdb to 2016 to 2017). Notes on the research overall: An earlier analysis of 587 of the donors reported 276 Gb of sequence data and 90 million to 120 million unique TCR beta sequences obtained from around 190 million T cells. Among some 410 genotyped donors of the cohort, an average of around 250,000 unique TCR beta nucleotide sequences was sequenced per donor, of which roughly 17% were non-productive. Using immunosequencing, the study profiled T cell repertoires from 666 subjects and related those repertoires to cytomegalovirus serostatus. About five DR-DQ haplotypes were treated as single units for association and clustering because of strong linkage in the cohort. Alongside the repertoire data, information on donor age, sex, ethnicity and CMV serostatus was compiled. To decide whether each TCR beta V gene segment behaved as functional or pseudogenic, an earlier analysis of fewer than 750 of the donors relied on high-throughput TCR beta sequencing. A later analysis re-analyzed previously published TCR beta repertoires from about 600 donors and added high-resolution HLA genotyping to study TCR occurrence patterns. An early release that covered some 630 HLA-typed donors contained approximately 320 gigabases of sequencing data and about 93 million unique TCR sequences. A separate validation cohort of over 95 different subjects was used in addition to the roughly 670-subject first cohort. Both class I and class II loci were covered by HLA typing, at four-digit resolution. The study was designed to test whether signatures of past pathogen exposure could be identified by cataloging public T cell receptors. Rather than drawing on any new phenotypic data, the later analysis identified candidate immune exposures from TCR beta sequences and the way those sequences occurred across donors. Typing coverage varied by locus: about 629-640 donors for A, B, C, DRB1 and DQB1; roughly 520 for DQA1; some 610 for DPA1; under 490 for DPB1. To predict cytomegalovirus infection status, the study combined high-throughput TCR immunosequencing, statistical association of individual TCRs with disease status, and machine learning. Every repertoire in the discovery cohort had been generated on one and the same sequencing platform. Of the 398 genotyped donors, 70% to 90% were placed in the genetic ancestry cluster associated with self-reported Caucasian donors. In a later genetic analysis, genome-wide SNP genotypes for about three fifths of the roughly 670 donors were used, and that subset was treated as a discovery cohort.

The library relied on the immunoSEQ multiplex PCR assay. For the multiplex PCR, a mixture combining 60 forward primers for TCR Vbeta segments and 13 reverse primers for TCR Jbeta segments was used. The CDR3 region of rearranged TCR beta genes was amplified from genomic DNA by a multiplex PCR assay. Amplified TCR beta libraries were sequenced as 87-base-pair reads on the Illumina HiSeq System. The source study handled its data this way. In a later analysis, 80 million or so unique TCR beta chains were counted across the 650 to 750 repertoires, and approximately 11 million of these chains were shared by at least two donors. To remove PCR and sequencing errors, raw reads were error-corrected and collapsed into unique sequences using a nearest-neighbor algorithm that merged closely related sequences. V, D and J gene segments were assigned by aligning CDR3 sequences to IMGT reference sequences. For a sequence to be retained, a match of at least six nucleotides to both a V gene segment and a J gene segment was required. A rearrangement counted as productive if the CDR3 had no stop codons and remained in frame with V and J, and every other rearrangement counted as non-productive. Following IMGT convention, CDR3 was defined as the stretch from the second conserved V-encoded cysteine up to the conserved J-encoded phenylalanine. The earlier analysis of 587 of the donors excluded sequences that lacked an unambiguous match to a single V gene segment. An earlier analysis of approximately 590 of the donors called V segments functional above 56.7% productive rearrangements and segregating when the between-donor standard deviation exceeded 5%. A statistical classification framework was built to diagnose cytomegalovirus status from the catalog of TCR beta chain sequences. V and J gene assignment, in a later analysis, came from comparing TCR nucleotide sequences with IMGT/GENE-DB human TR gene sequences. The TCRdist pipeline was used in a later analysis to assign CDR3 sequences and most-parsimonious VDJ recombination scenarios. In a later analysis, each TCR beta chain was defined by its CDR3 amino acid sequence together with its V-gene family, and reads without a unique V-gene family were excluded. To address suspected cross-contamination and a sequencing artifact, a later analysis removed 592 highly shared, low-generation-probability nucleotide sequences. In a later analysis, a clonal expansion index for each public chain was calculated from normalized within-repertoire ranks of inferred template counts. In a later analysis, generation probabilities were computed with a VDJ recombination model fitted to out-of-frame rearrangements, and the resulting probabilities were checked against IGoR. Hypergeometric tests were used in a later analysis to score TCR-TCR, TCR-HLA and TCR-CMV co-occurrence, with a repertoire-size bias correction applied to the TCR pairs. In a later analysis, false discovery rates were estimated by permuting HLA or CMV assignments 20 times. A later analysis grouped co-occurring TCRs with DBSCAN, adding TCRdist sequence similarity when clustering within HLA-allele-positive subsets. Co-occurrence clustering excluded repertoires with fewer than 30,000 or more than 120,000 public chains, plus five with anomalous nucleotide sharing. TCRdb mirrors the immuneACCESS table, restricted to in-frame sequences. Some clones are absent from its copies; in checked studies, under half trace to an unresolved V gene, and the reason for the others is unknown. That table is the source of V, J and clone size, and D and trimming were worked out from the DNA. The table for this sample lists 110,000 to 150,000 clones; approximately 80% of them were counted only once. The ten most abundant clones make up approximately 1.2% of the sample.

Broad study findings and their caveats: A further reported finding was that TCR beta sequences accurately predicted the HLA-A and HLA-B alleles for most subjects in the first cohort. In a later analysis, most CMV-associated TCR beta chains were found to appear HLA-restricted, with HLA associations seemingly driven largely by CMV exposure. At a false discovery rate of 0.05, a later analysis linked under 20,000 TCR beta sequences to specific HLA alleles. In a later analysis, the rate of TCR association differed among HLA loci, with DRB1 alleles having the most associated TCRs and HLA-C alleles having the fewest. Broadly in line with IMGT annotations, most TCR beta V segments showed up in productive rearrangements about 90% or about 30% of the time in an earlier analysis of around 600 of the donors. Compared with equally common non-associated chains, HLA-associated TCR beta chains in a later analysis were more clonally expanded and had lower generation probabilities. A cluster of highly shared sequence variants was judged likely to be a technical artifact of the sequencing pipeline. A later analysis reported that several top co-occurrence clusters appeared linked to parvovirus B19, influenza, CMV and Epstein-Barr virus. The cohort was sequenced for TCR beta chains only, and without alpha or paired-chain data the features that could be detected were limited. Most TCR sequences were observed very rarely across donors, whereas some public TCRs were present in many individuals. Three of the identified cytomegalovirus-associated TCR beta chains were confirmed in vitro to be specific for cytomegalovirus antigens. V-gene and J-gene trimming of TCR beta chains was associated with a missense DCLRE1C variant in a later genetic analysis, and the association was replicated in an independent cohort. Correlated functional status among segregating V segments might be attributable to linkage disequilibrium, but an unknown experimental factor could not be ruled out. The only immune exposure information available for the cohort was CMV serostatus. HLA typing was unavailable for some donors at each locus, so association tests used only the typed subset. It was suggested by the authors that the approach could potentially be generalized to other disease states and immunological phenotypes. Assigning TCR associations to individual alleles was difficult when HLA alleles, especially DR and DQ, strongly co-occurred. The presence/absence analyses assumed that sequencing depth was roughly uniform across donors, and that assumption may not be true. According to a later genetic analysis, donors in an Asian-associated ancestry cluster had fewer N-insertions in productive TCRs than the approximately 650-donor mean. About 17 rarely observed V segments, including chromosome 9 orphons, were excluded from the earlier analysis of several hundred of the donors because counts were too low. The classifier was reported to diagnose cytomegalovirus status with high specificity and sensitivity in both the original cohort and the validation cohort. The study listed 150 to 200 TCR beta chains as associated with cytomegalovirus.

The cohort comprised fewer than 750 healthy bone marrow donors. Cohort members were all nominally healthy when sampled, although unrecorded immune exposures were likely present. The donor was CMV seropositive and belonged to the group of 250 to 350 seropositive cohort members. A peripheral blood sample was collected from each donor, and TCR beta sequencing was performed on peripheral blood mononuclear cells. Genomic DNA extraction from the blood cell samples was performed with the Qiagen DNeasy Blood Extraction Kit. Source material: PBMCs. This TCR derives from a male donor in good health and CMV-seropositive.

The CDR3: CSVGGLAGSLYEQYF. The DNA sequence is TGCAGCGTCGGGGGGCTAGCGGGGAGTTTGTACGAGCAGTACTTC. The chain is encoded by TRBV29-1 joined to TRBJ2-7; 9 bases in between match TRBD2. From the cysteine through the phenylalanine, the CDR3 covers 15 amino acids. Only the CDR3 region is kept as DNA, spanning 45 bases read in frame from base 1. In the germline V gene, CDR1 corresponds to SQVTM and CDR2 to ANQGSEA. The germline V end is reduced by 6 bases and the J end by 4 bases; junction bases left unmatched: 13.